One sample yielded the 2 T cell receptor beta chains listed below, sequenced in a study of T-cell reconstitution after alpha-beta-depleted transplantation in children. Molecular barcoding with unique molecular identifiers was used for the TCRbeta library. Each CDR3 protein is one row after TCRdb ran MiXCR on the PCR reads. The sample consists of around 960,000 distinct CDR3 sequences, roughly 29% of them appearing once. Specimen: PBMCs, mostly from graft donor cells, collected 360 days after TCRalphabeta/CD19-depleted stem cell transplant. Receptors were obtained from a boy in the first two years of life who had a stem cell transplant for SCID, so the T cells may come from the graft donor.

This chain links TRBV9 with TRBJ2-6; no firm D call. Germline V lookup: CDR1 SGDLS, CDR2 YYNGEE. Trimming stripped 2 bases from V and 0 bases from J, with 12 bases between. The CDR3 sequence is 17 residues long. The CDR3 DNA follows: TGTGCCAGCAGCGTTGGTTGGCAGATCTCTGGGGCCAACGTCCTGACTTTC. Protein sequence: CASSVGWQISGANVLTF.

This clonotype has more than one count but fewer than ten. The chain combines TRBV5-1 with TRBJ1-4, with D unresolved. V lost 0 bases and J lost 8, with 11 bases in between. The CDR3 extends over 14 amino acids. Per the germline V gene, CDR1 is SGHRS and CDR2 is YFSETQ. Written as DNA, the CDR3 is TGCGCCAGCAGCTTGGGGAGGGTTCCCGAAAAACTGTTTTTT. This codes for CASSLGRVPEKLFF.